This T cell receptor beta chain was identified in a study of blood T cell repertoires in COVID-19. For the study at large: COVID-19 samples, acute and convalescent, were from the United States, Italy and Spain.

Method: immunoSEQ multiplex PCR; TCRdb's copy keeps in-frame clones and lacks some. The sample records approximately 230,000 clones, about 86% being singletons. In germline, CDR1 is SGHDN, CDR2 FVKESK. The V segment lost 0 bases and the J segment 1 base; nucleotides outside the gene matches: 5. The CDR3 loop spans 17 amino acids. Sequencing was carried out using peripheral blood. The chain uses TRBV14 and TRBJ2-2, with 7 bases lining up with TRBD1. The receptor comes from a man aged 80 or over with acute or convalescent COVID-19. CDR3 sequence: CASSQESGTVNTGELFF. The CDR3 DNA sequence: TGTGCCAGCAGCCAAGAGTCCGGGACAGTGAACACCGGGGAGCTGTTTTTT.